This T cell receptor (beta chain) was found in a study of CD8 T cells in Susac syndrome. The V gene's germline CDR1 is SGDLS and CDR2 YYNGEE. This CDR3 has 15 residues. V gave up 0 bases and J gave up 0 bases, with 9 bases separating them. Sequencing targeted TCR beta in blood CD8+ and CD4+ T cells. While CD8+ and CD4+ T cells were isolated negatively, TEMRA cells were enriched by FACS. About this clonotype: Its specificity is not known.

Reverse transcription of roughly 0.5 to 1 ug RNA was carried out with random hexamers. One entry per CDR3 protein, called by TCRdb with MiXCR from the immunoSEQ multiplex PCR reads. The repertoire holds around 270,000 distinct CDR3 sequences, with 85% as singletons. Points from the study as a whole: The number of individuals included in the study's TCR sequencing and HLA analysis was acknowledged as relatively small.

The specimen sequenced was CD8+ T cells from PBMCs. J is TRBJ1-1 and V is TRBV9; D ambiguous. The clonotype originates from a human donor with multiple sclerosis. The CDR3 loop is CASSVETAMNTEAFF. In DNA form, the CDR3 reads TGTGCCAGCAGCGTAGAGACCGCTATGAACACTGAAGCTTTCTTT.